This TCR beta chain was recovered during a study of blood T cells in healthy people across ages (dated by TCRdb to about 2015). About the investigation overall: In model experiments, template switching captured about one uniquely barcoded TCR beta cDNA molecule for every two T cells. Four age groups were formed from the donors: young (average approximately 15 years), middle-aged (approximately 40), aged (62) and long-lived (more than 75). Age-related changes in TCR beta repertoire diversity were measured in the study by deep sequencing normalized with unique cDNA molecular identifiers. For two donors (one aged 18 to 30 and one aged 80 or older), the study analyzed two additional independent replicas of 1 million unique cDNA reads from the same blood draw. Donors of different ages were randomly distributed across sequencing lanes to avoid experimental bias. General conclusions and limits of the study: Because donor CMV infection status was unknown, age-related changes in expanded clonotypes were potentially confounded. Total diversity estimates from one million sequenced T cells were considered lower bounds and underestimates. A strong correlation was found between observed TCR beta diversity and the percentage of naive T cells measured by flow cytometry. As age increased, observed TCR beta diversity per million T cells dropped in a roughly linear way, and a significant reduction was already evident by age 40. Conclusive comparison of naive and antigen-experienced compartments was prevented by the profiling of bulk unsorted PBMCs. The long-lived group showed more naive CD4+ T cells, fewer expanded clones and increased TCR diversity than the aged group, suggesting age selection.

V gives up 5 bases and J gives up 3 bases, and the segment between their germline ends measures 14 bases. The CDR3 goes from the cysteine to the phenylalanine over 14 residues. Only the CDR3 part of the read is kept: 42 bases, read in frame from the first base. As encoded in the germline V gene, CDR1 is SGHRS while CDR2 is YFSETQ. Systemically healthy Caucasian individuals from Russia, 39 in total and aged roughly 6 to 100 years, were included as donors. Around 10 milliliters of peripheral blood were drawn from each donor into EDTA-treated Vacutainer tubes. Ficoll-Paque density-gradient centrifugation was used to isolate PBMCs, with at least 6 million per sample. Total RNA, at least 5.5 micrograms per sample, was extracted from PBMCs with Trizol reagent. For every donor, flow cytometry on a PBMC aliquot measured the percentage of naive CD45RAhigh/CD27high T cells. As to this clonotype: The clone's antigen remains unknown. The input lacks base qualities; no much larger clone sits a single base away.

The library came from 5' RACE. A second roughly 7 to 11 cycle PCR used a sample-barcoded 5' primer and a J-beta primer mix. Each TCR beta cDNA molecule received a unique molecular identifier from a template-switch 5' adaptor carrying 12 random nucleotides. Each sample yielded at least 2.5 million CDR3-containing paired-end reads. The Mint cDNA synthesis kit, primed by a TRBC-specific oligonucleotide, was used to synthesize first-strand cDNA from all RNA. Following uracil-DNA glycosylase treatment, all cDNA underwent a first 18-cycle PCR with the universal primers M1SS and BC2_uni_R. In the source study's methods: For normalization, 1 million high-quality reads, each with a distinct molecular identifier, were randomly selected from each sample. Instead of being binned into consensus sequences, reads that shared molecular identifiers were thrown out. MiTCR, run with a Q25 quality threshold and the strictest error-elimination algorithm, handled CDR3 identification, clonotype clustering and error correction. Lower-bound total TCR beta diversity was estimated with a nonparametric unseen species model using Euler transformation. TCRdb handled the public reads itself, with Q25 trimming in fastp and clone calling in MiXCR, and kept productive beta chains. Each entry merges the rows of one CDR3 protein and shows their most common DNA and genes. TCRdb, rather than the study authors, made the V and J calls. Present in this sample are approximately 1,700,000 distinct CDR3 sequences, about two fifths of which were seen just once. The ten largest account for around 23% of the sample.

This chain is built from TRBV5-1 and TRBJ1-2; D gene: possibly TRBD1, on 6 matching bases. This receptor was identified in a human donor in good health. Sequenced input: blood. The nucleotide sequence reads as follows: TGCGCCAGCAGTCGACAGGTCCAAGACTATGGCTACACCTTC. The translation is CASSRQVQDYGYTF.